The clone carrying this TCR beta chain appeared a few times. Its antigen is undetermined. Per the germline V gene, CDR1 is SGHVS and CDR2 is FQNEAQ. J lost 7 bases, V lost 4 bases, and 3 bases had no gene match. This CDR3 has 15 amino acids. This record comes from a study of early T cells in non-severe SARS-CoV-2 infection. Turning to the study itself: Sequencing of unsorted whole blood was done on bulk RNA, leaving chains unpaired. Findings and limits, study-wide: Anti-spike CD8 responses were favored in VDJdb matching, and private and CD4 specificities were missed.

Individually, cDNA molecules had unique molecular identifiers attached to them. A single record per CDR3 protein comes from TCRdb applying MiXCR to the 5' RACE reads. The top ten clones hold around 4.5% of a sample with about 42,000 distinct CDR3 sequences, approximately 7.1% of them seen once. The chain employs TRBV7-8 and TRBJ2-3; 15 bases are shared with TRBD2. The receptor was derived from an adult who was a healthcare worker with PCR-confirmed SARS-CoV-2 infection or an uninfected control (not recorded which). Sequencing input: whole blood. The DNA of the CDR3 is TGTGCCAGCAGCTGGACTAGCGGGGGGGGTAATACGCAGTATTTT. Residues: CASSWTSGGGNTQYF.